Below, 32 T cell receptor beta chains from the same sample are listed, as sequenced in a study of blood T cell repertoires in COVID-19. Profiling relied on immunoSEQ multiplex PCR, and the TCRdb table lists in-frame clones only, not all of them. Of a few hundred thousand clones detected, 88% appear once; the ten largest clones hold 1%. Sequenced material: PBMCs or T cells enriched from blood (not recorded which). The receptors shown here come from a woman in her thirties who had been exposed to COVID-19.

This chain uses TRBV10-3 with TRBJ2-7, with D tentatively TRBD2 (6 bases). V was clipped by 1 base and J by 5 bases, with 9 bases between them. Germline V lookup: CDR1 ENHRY, CDR2 SYGVKD. The CDR3 extends over 13 amino acids. The CDR3: CAISEWGVNEQYF. The CDR3 DNA reads as TGTGCCATCAGTGAGTGGGGGGTAAACGAGCAGTACTTC.

The rearrangement joins TRBV5-1 to TRBJ2-1, with 13 bases matching TRBD2. The CDR3 contains 18 residues. J gave up 0 bases and V 0 bases, and 3 bases lay outside the gene matches. Germline CDR1 SGHRS, CDR2 YFSETQ. The CDR3 region has the DNA TGCGCCAGCAGCTTGGGGGGACTAGCGGGAAACTCCTACAATGAGCAGTTCTTC. This codes for CASSLGGLAGNSYNEQFF.

This clone was observed a few times. The chain recombines TRBV3-1 (or the pseudogene TRBV3-2) with TRBJ1-5; a weak D match, TRBD1 (6 bases). Between the trimmed V and J ends, which lost 3 bases and 6 bases, there was a span of 15 bases. CDR3 size: 15 residues. Germline CDR1 reads LGHDT; CDR2 reads YNNKEL (reference sequence). CDR3 nucleotide sequence: TGTGCCAGCAGCCATACGACAGGCGGTAGTCAGCCCCAGCATTTT. Encoded protein: CASSHTTGGSQPQHF.

This rearrangement joins TRBV12-3 or TRBV12-4 to TRBJ2-7, with a weak D call TRBD2 (5 bases). Trimming shortened V by 6 bases and J by 3 bases, and 9 bases separated the two germline ends. The CDR3 has 12 residues. In nucleotides, the CDR3 is TGTGCCAGCAGATTGGGGAGCTACGAGCAGTACTTC. This translates into CASRLGSYEQYF.

The chain has TRBV27 and TRBJ2-3, with TRBD2 matching 13 bases. This CDR3 is 17 amino acids long. Germline loops: CDR1 MNHEY, CDR2 SMNVEV (reference sequence). Trimming cost V 4 bases and J 5 bases; bases outside gene matches: 9. The chain's CDR3 is CASSSNRGLAGLDTQYF. Here the CDR3 DNA reads TGTGCCAGCAGTTCTAACCGGGGACTAGCGGGACTAGATACGCAGTATTTT.

This clone was seen just once. The rearrangement links TRBV29-1 to TRBJ2-5; D is unresolved. This CDR3 is built from 13 residues. Germline V gives CDR1 SQVTM, CDR2 ANQGSEA. Trimming shortened V by 4 bases and J by 1 base, and 10 bases separated the two germline ends. The DNA for the CDR3 is TGCAGCGTTGGTCTTGACACCCAAGAGACCCAGTACTTC. This translates into CSVGLDTQETQYF.

The chain has TRBV5-8 and TRBJ1-5; the match to TRBD1 covers 11 bases. Germline V gene sequence: CDR1 SGHTS, CDR2 YDEGEE. V was pared by 0 bases and J by 6 bases, with 14 bases of the junction left unmatched. The length of the CDR3 is 19 residues. CDR3 in DNA: TGTGCCAGCAGCTTGGTTGTGTTTATGCGGACAGGGGGCAGTCAGCCCCAGCATTTT. It codes for CASSLVVFMRTGGSQPQHF.

The V gene is TRBV19, the J gene TRBJ1-1, with D possibly being TRBD1 (6 bases). Trimming shortened V by 4 bases and J by 8 bases, and 14 bases separated the two germline ends. This CDR3 has 13 amino acids. Germline V lookup: CDR1 LNHDA, CDR2 SQIVND (reference sequence). The CDR3 nucleotides read TGTGCCAGTAGTACTACAGGGTTTAGCGAAGCTTTCTTT. Its translation: CASSTTGFSEAFF.

V and J are TRBV6-5 and TRBJ1-5, with a tentative D call TRBD1 (6 bases). V dropped 5 bases and J dropped 6 bases, with 17 bases sitting between them. Germline CDR1 MNHEY, CDR2 SVGAGI. The CDR3 is 15 residues long. The CDR3 loop reads CASSLEGGHGQPQHF. Here the CDR3 DNA reads TGTGCCAGCAGTCTGGAGGGGGGGCATGGTCAGCCCCAGCATTTT.

This chain links TRBV7-3 with TRBJ1-1, with TRBD1 identical over 9 bases. The junction had 5 bases not matched to a gene; V was cut back by 9 bases and J by 3 bases. The CDR3 is 13 amino acids. Germline lookup yields CDR1 SGHTA and CDR2 FQGTGA. Written as DNA, the CDR3 is TGTGCCAGTCGACAGGGGGTGGACACTGAAGCTTTCTTT. Its protein product is CASRQGVDTEAFF.

V is TRBV28 and J is TRBJ2-5; 8 nucleotides agree with TRBD1. V shed 3 bases, J shed 4 bases, and the junction held 13 bases outside the gene matches. Per the germline V gene, CDR1 is MDHEN and CDR2 is SYDVKM. The CDR3 has 17 amino acids. The CDR3 coding sequence is TGTGCCAGCAGTTTCGGCGTTGCGACAGGGGATATAGAGACCCAGTACTTC. Its translation: CASSFGVATGDIETQYF.

CDR3 sequence (DNA): TGTGCCTGGAGTGTTGAGGTTAATAGCAATCAGCCCCAGCATTTT. It codes for CAWSVEVNSNQPQHF. The chain couples TRBV30 to TRBJ1-5, with D hard to call. The germline V gene has CDR1 GTSNPN and CDR2 SVGIG (reference sequence). The V and J ends lost 0 bases and 0 bases respectively, with 9 bases between them. The CDR3 length is 15 residues.

CDR3 nucleotides: TGTGCCAGCAGCTTAGCTCACAGGGATGTGGGCGAGCAGTACTTC. This translates into CASSLAHRDVGEQYF. This chain links TRBV11-2 with TRBJ2-7; perhaps TRBD1 as D (6 bases). Germline-derived CDR1 and CDR2 are SGHAT and FQNNGV. V lost 1 base and J lost 6, with 16 bases in between. The CDR3 is 15 amino acids.

The CDR3 DNA follows: TGTGCCAGCAGTTTTAGAGGGGCTAGCGGGAGACCGGCGACCCAGTACTTC. It is translated as CASSFRGASGRPATQYF. The V gene is TRBV13, the J gene TRBJ2-5; TRBD2 agrees at 10 bases. The germline CDR1 and CDR2 sequences are PRHDT and FYEKMQ (reference sequence). CDR3 length: 17 amino acids. Unmatched junction bases numbered 17, after V lost 6 bases and J lost 7 bases.

This chain joins TRBV18 and TRBJ2-5; D not certain. CDR3 length: 13 amino acids. Trimming pared 3 bases from V and 1 base from J, leaving 6 bases between. Germline V gene sequence: CDR1 KGHSH, CDR2 LQKENI. CDR3: CASSPAVQETQYF. The CDR3 DNA is TGTGCCAGCTCACCTGCAGTCCAAGAGACCCAGTACTTC.

The V gene is TRBV28, the J gene TRBJ1-2; D uncertain. Germline CDR1 is MDHEN and CDR2 is SYDVKM. V shed 4 bases and J shed 4 bases, with 25 bases lying between them. This CDR3 is 18 amino acids long. This CDR3 is CASSSVMEGRNLFYGYTF. The DNA of the CDR3 is TGTGCCAGCAGTTCGGTAATGGAGGGTAGGAACCTTTTCTATGGCTACACCTTC.

The J gene is TRBJ2-1, the V gene TRBV11-3; 8 bases fit TRBD2. V gave up 11 bases and J gave up 5 bases; unmatched junction bases: 5. The CDR3 totals 12 residues. Per germline, CDR1 SGHNT and CDR2 YENEEA. CDR3 nucleotide sequence: TGTGCCTCACGCGGGGGGCACAATGAGCAGTTCTTC. Protein product: CASRGGHNEQFF.

J is TRBJ2-7 and V is TRBV4-1; tentatively, D is TRBD2 (7 bases). The V and J ends lost 4 bases and 0 bases respectively, with 19 bases between them. The CDR3 is 17 residues long. Germline CDR1 MGHRA, CDR2 YSYEKL. CDR3 nucleotides: TGCGCCAGCAGCCGAAACGATGGCGGGGGCAGCTCCTACGAGCAGTACTTC. Residues: CASSRNDGGGSSYEQYF.

The chain links TRBV19 to TRBJ2-2; 11 nucleotides line up with TRBD1. The CDR3 loop spans 15 amino acids. The V segment lost 6 bases and the J segment 4 bases; nucleotides outside the gene matches: 4. CDR1 LNHDA and CDR2 SQIVND come from the germline V gene (reference sequence). The CDR3 loop reads CASRRTGGRTGELFF. As DNA, the CDR3 is TGTGCCAGTAGGCGGACAGGGGGCCGCACCGGGGAGCTGTTTTTT. The full variable domain, with the rest looked up from reference TRBV19 and TRBJ2-2, is DGGITQSPKYLFRKEGQNVTLSCEQNLNHDAMYWYRQDPGQGLRLIYYSQIVNDFQKGDIAEGYSVSREKKESFPLTVTSAQKNPTAFYLCASRRTGGRTGELFFGEGSRLTVL.

The chain links TRBV15 to TRBJ2-2; possibly TRBD2 for D (5 bases). In germline, CDR1 is LNHNV, CDR2 YYDKDF (reference sequence). Trimming left V 1 base short and J 8 bases short, with 8 bases between. The CDR3 is 13 residues long. CDR3 DNA sequence: TGTGCCACCAGCAGAGGAGGGTTGGGGGAGCTGTTTTTT. Translation gives CATSRGGLGELFF.

The chain employs TRBV11-2 and TRBJ1-2; 10 nucleotides match TRBD1. Germline CDR1 and CDR2: SGHAT and FQNNGV. This CDR3 spans 17 amino acids. V gave up 5 bases and J gave up 0 bases; unmatched junction bases: 9. For the CDR3, the DNA is TGTGCCAGCAGCCTTACGACAGGGGGCCCGGCTAACTATGGCTACACCTTC. Amino acid sequence: CASSLTTGGPANYGYTF.

V gene TRBV25-1 combines with J gene TRBJ1-5; D unclear. Germline V gives CDR1 MGHDK, CDR2 SYGVNS. V was shortened by 3 bases and J by 2 bases, with 5 bases between the two germline ends. This CDR3 is built from 13 residues. CDR3 residues: CASSEQGNQPQHF. The CDR3 DNA sequence: TGTGCCAGCAGTGAGCAGGGCAATCAGCCCCAGCATTTT. Using reference TRBV25-1 and TRBJ1-5 for the parts outside the CDR3, the full variable domain is EADIYQTPRYLVIGTGKKITLECSQTMGHDKMYWYQQDPGMELHLIHYSYGVNSTEKGDLSSESTVSRIRTEHFPLTLESARPSHTSQYLCASSEQGNQPQHFGDGTRLSIL.

The V and J genes are TRBV19 and TRBJ1-5, with D unresolved. CDR3 length equals 14 residues. The V gene lost 4 bases and the J gene lost 5 bases, with 12 bases spanning the gap. Germline CDR1 is LNHDA and CDR2 is SQIVND (reference sequence). CDR3 sequence reads: CASSTSGFDQPQHF. The CDR3 region has the DNA TGTGCCAGTAGTACCTCGGGGTTCGATCAGCCCCAGCATTTT.

J is TRBJ2-5 and V is TRBV21-1; TRBD2 was called by the table and not checked on the DNA. TRBV21-1 is a pseudogene locus. CDR3 length equals 16 residues. The CDR3 DNA reads as TGTGCCAGCAGCACTCGGGGGGGAAAAAACCAAGAGACCCAGTACTTC. It encodes CASSTRGGKNQETQYF.

This sequence joins TRBV5-4 and TRBJ1-2, with D possibly being TRBD1 (5 bases). Trimming removed 0 bases from V and 4 bases from J, with 13 bases in between. CDR1 and CDR2 (germline): SGHNT, YYREEE (reference sequence). The CDR3 runs to 15 residues. CDR3: CASSLGGPGSYGYTF. In DNA form, the CDR3 reads TGTGCCAGCAGCTTGGGGGGCCCCGGTAGCTATGGCTACACCTTC.

The rearrangement links TRBV27 to TRBJ1-1; D gene unclear. Germline lookup yields CDR1 MNHEY and CDR2 SMNVEV (reference sequence). This CDR3 spans 11 amino acids. Trimming shortened V by 5 bases and J by 7 bases, and 8 bases separated the two germline ends. In nucleotides, the CDR3 is TGTGCCAGCAGTCCGGGTCGTGAAGCTTTCTTT. It specifies CASSPGREAFF.

This clone was seen a handful of times. The chain employs TRBV5-1 and TRBJ1-4; 7 bases are shared with TRBD1. CDR3 length: 15 amino acids. After removal of 6 bases from V and 2 bases from J, the junction contained 7 bases not matched to a gene. The germline CDR1 and CDR2 sequences are SGHRS and YFSETQ. The CDR3 region has the DNA TGCGCCAGCAAGGACACAGGGGCCACTAATGAAAAACTGTTTTTT. Its translation is CASKDTGATNEKLFF.

The CDR3 here is CASSGSFTGAGQFF. CDR3 DNA: TGCGCCAGCAGTGGAAGTTTTACAGGGGCAGGGCAGTTCTTC. V usage is TRBV10-1 and J usage is TRBJ2-1, with 7 bases aligning to TRBD1. This CDR3 spans 14 amino acids. V lost 4 bases and J lost 12; bases outside the gene matches: 12. Germline CDR1 and CDR2: WNHNN and SYGVQD (reference sequence).

The V call is TRBV6-1, the J call TRBJ1-4; the match to TRBD1 covers 7 bases. CDR1 and CDR2 from the germline V gene are MNHNS and SASEGT. Unmatched junction bases numbered 10, after V lost 4 bases and J lost 5 bases. The CDR3 runs to 16 residues. In nucleotides, the CDR3 is TGTGCCAGCAGTGGACCTCGACAGGGTATGAATGAAAAACTGTTTTTT. This encodes CASSGPRQGMNEKLFF.

Here the CDR3 DNA reads TGTGCCAGCAGCAGGGGGGGACAGGACTACGAGCAGTACTTC. Protein: CASSRGGQDYEQYF. V is TRBV9 and J is TRBJ2-7, with D tentatively TRBD1 (8 bases). Germline V CDR1 and CDR2: SGDLS, YYNGEE. This CDR3 is 14 amino acids long. With 4 bases removed from V and 3 bases from J, the gap between germline ends came to 14 bases.

This clone is a singleton in its sample. This chain's CDR3 is CSVGTSGSHEQYF. DNA of the CDR3: TGCAGCGTTGGGACTAGCGGGAGCCACGAGCAGTACTTC. This chain links TRBV29-1 with TRBJ2-7, with 13 bases identical to TRBD2. Germline V gives CDR1 SQVTM, CDR2 ANQGSEA. This CDR3 contains 13 residues. Trimming cost V 4 bases and J 5 bases; bases outside gene matches: 2.

This clone was recorded once. The genes are TRBV27 and TRBJ2-6, with 8 nucleotides matching TRBD1. Germline trimming cut 2 bases from V and 4 bases from J; bases unmatched to any gene: 7. CDR3 length equals 17 residues. Germline loops: CDR1 MNHEY, CDR2 SMNVEV (reference sequence). CDR3 bases: TGTGCCAGCAGTTTACTCCAGGGGGCGACGGGGGCCAACGTCCTGACTTTC. Protein: CASSLLQGATGANVLTF.